This T cell receptor beta chain was obtained from a study of PD-1 blockade in classical Hodgkin lymphoma. Autologous stem cell transplantation was followed by relapse in every patient, and brentuximab vedotin exposure varied. Trimming removed 0 bases from V and 10 bases from J; junction bases left unmatched: 3. The CDR3 totals 13 residues. The V gene's germline CDR1 is LNHDA and CDR2 SQIVND (reference sequence). Study-wide results and limits: CD4+ TCR diversity, unlike CD8+, climbed significantly by C4D1. Complete responders matched newly diagnosed patients in baseline diversity. Baseline TCR diversity was reportedly lower in newly diagnosed patients than healthy donors.

In the case of this clone: Its antigen is currently unknown.

Measured with immunoSEQ multiplex PCR; TCRdb has only the in-frame clones, and not every one. The sample yields 45,000 or so clones, about nine tenths seen once. The TCR was taken from a human donor with classical Hodgkin lymphoma. The chain uses TRBV19 and TRBJ2-1, with 7 bases lining up with TRBD2. Material: peripheral blood mononuclear cells (PBMCs), obtained at baseline. As DNA, the CDR3 is TGTGCCAGTAGTATAGATTGGGGAGGGGAGCAGTTCTTC. Translating it yields CASSIDWGGEQFF.